These 8 T cell receptor beta chains originate from one sample sequenced in a study of blood T cells in healthy people across ages. Primers used in a second PCR of roughly 7 to 12 cycles were a sample-barcoded 5' primer and a J-beta primer mix. Each CDR3 protein is one row after TCRdb ran MiXCR on the 5' RACE reads. The table records about 1.8 million distinct CDR3 sequences, roughly 50% of them present only once. What was sequenced was blood. These TCRs come from a woman aged 40 to 55 in good health.

A single count supports this clonotype. The chain links TRBV27 to TRBJ2-4, with a tentative D call TRBD2 (6 bases). The J call may be incorrect, as the DNA end agrees better with TRBJ2-7. In germline, CDR1 is MNHEY, CDR2 SMNVEV (reference sequence). The CDR3 sequence is 16 residues long. CDR3 protein: CASSLSREQGLFEQYF. In DNA form, the CDR3 reads TGTGCCAGCAGTTTATCCCGGGAGCAGGGTCTGTTCGAGCAGTACTTC.

V gene TRBV4-3 combines with J gene TRBJ2-3; TRBD1 matches at 11 bases. CDR1 and CDR2 from the germline V gene are LGHNA and YSLEER. V shed 1 base and J 4 bases; nucleotides not matched to a gene: 4. The CDR3 extends over 16 amino acids. The CDR3 region has the DNA TGCGCCAGCAGCCAAGTCCCGGGACAGGGGGCAGATACGCAGTATTTT. Its protein is CASSQVPGQGADTQYF.

Points on this clonotype: The junction departs from the called germline gene at one end, perhaps through a read error. The DNA for the CDR3 is TGCGCCACCAGCGGATCGGATGCCTATGAGCAGTACTTC. Translation gives CATSGSDAYEQYF. This chain connects TRBV15 to TRBJ2-5, with D perhaps matching TRBD2 (5 bases). The CDR3 length is 13 residues. Per the germline V gene, CDR1 is LNHNV and CDR2 is YYDKDF (reference sequence).

The genes are TRBV20-1 and TRBJ1-2; 9 bases line up with TRBD1. The CDR3 contains 13 residues. Germline V CDR1 and CDR2: DFQATT, SNEGSKA (reference sequence). V trimming: 6 bases; J trimming: 7 bases; junction bases outside the gene matches: 9. The CDR3 loop is CSAPGQGMGGYTF. In DNA form, the CDR3 reads TGCAGTGCCCCGGGACAGGGAATGGGTGGCTACACCTTC.

The chain recombines TRBV28 with TRBJ2-4; 7 bases align to TRBD2. With the DNA end fitting TRBJ2-7 better, the J assignment may be wrong. CDR1 MDHEN and CDR2 SYDVKM come from the germline V gene. The CDR3 runs 14 residues. CDR3 DNA sequence: TGTGCCAGCAGTCCACAAGGACTAGTCTACGAGCAGTACTTC. This translates into CASSPQGLVYEQYF.

This clonotype was seen only once. The chain has TRBV5-1 and TRBJ2-1; TRBD1 matches at 9 bases. The trim removed 5 bases at V and 6 bases at J, leaving 9 bases unmatched. Germline V gene sequence: CDR1 SGHRS, CDR2 YFSETQ. CDR3 length: 15 amino acids. The DNA for the CDR3 is TGCGCCAGCAGACCTGACAGGGGGTCCAGCAATGAGCAGTTCTTC. Translated, it gives CASRPDRGSSNEQFF.

A single count supports this clonotype. The chain has TRBV14 and TRBJ2-6; TRBD2 aligns across 7 bases. The CDR3 has 16 amino acids. The trim removed 5 bases at V and 3 bases at J, leaving 7 bases unmatched. The V gene's germline CDR1 is SGHDN and CDR2 FVKESK. CDR3 nucleotide sequence: TGTGCCAGCAGCGGCTTAGCGGGTCGTGGGGCCAACGTCCTGACTTTC. Translation: CASSGLAGRGANVLTF.

The V call is TRBV27, the J call TRBJ1-2; D not certain. The V end lost 0 bases, the J end lost 2 bases, and 10 bases lay between the germline ends. Germline V gives CDR1 MNHEY, CDR2 SMNVEV (reference sequence). This CDR3 spans 15 amino acids. CDR3 DNA: TGTGCCAGCAGTTTATCAACCGTGGGGAACTATGGCTACACCTTC. This sequence encodes CASSLSTVGNYGYTF.